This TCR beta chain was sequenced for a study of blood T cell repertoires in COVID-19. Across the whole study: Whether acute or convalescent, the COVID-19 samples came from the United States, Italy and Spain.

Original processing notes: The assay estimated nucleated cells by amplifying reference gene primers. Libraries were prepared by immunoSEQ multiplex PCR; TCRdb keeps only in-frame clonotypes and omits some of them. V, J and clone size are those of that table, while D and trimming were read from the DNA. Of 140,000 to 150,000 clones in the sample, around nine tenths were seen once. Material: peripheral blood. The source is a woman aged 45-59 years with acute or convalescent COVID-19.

The CDR3 nucleotides are TGCAGTGCTAGTAAGGACACCTCTGGGGCCAACGTCCTGACTTTC. Translating gives CSASKDTSGANVLTF. This chain joins TRBV20-1 and TRBJ2-6; D is perhaps TRBD1 (5 bases). CDR3 length equals 15 residues. The V and J ends lost 3 bases and 0 bases respectively, with 9 bases between them. The germline V gene encodes CDR1 DFQATT and CDR2 SNEGSKA (reference sequence).